The T cell receptor beta chain under discussion was sequenced for a study of blood T cell repertoires in COVID-19. Study in general: T cells, B-cell-depleted T cells, or PBMCs supplied cDNA or gDNA.

Original handling: Nucleated cell number was recorded as an estimate derived from reference gene primer amplification. The protocol was immunoSEQ multiplex PCR, while the TCRdb copy is restricted to in-frame clones and leaves out a portion. D and trimming come from the DNA, and the V and J calls and clone size come from that table. Of approximately 170,000 clones in the sample, roughly four fifths were seen once. Germline lookup yields CDR1 SGHAT and CDR2 FQNNGV. This CDR3 is 19 amino acids long. The J segment lost 2 bases and the V segment lost 0 bases, leaving 13 bases of the junction unmatched. Patients at the Seattle site were enrolled during active infection and followed longitudinally.

The V call is TRBV11-2, the J call TRBJ2-5; 9 bases are a match to TRBD2. The sequenced sample was peripheral blood. This TCR was recovered from a woman at least 80 years old with COVID-19, enrolled during active disease. The CDR3 DNA reads TGTGCCAGCAGCTTAGATTGGGTAGCGGGGGCTCCAAATCAAGAGACCCAGTACTTC. Its protein is CASSLDWVAGAPNQETQYF. The full variable domain, its missing parts supplied by reference TRBV11-2 and TRBJ2-5, is EAGVAQSPRYKIIEKRQSVAFWCNPISGHATLYWYQQILGQGPKLLIQFQNNGVVDDSQLPKDRFSAERLKGVDSTLKIQPAKLEDSAVYLCASSLDWVAGAPNQETQYFGPGTRLLVL.